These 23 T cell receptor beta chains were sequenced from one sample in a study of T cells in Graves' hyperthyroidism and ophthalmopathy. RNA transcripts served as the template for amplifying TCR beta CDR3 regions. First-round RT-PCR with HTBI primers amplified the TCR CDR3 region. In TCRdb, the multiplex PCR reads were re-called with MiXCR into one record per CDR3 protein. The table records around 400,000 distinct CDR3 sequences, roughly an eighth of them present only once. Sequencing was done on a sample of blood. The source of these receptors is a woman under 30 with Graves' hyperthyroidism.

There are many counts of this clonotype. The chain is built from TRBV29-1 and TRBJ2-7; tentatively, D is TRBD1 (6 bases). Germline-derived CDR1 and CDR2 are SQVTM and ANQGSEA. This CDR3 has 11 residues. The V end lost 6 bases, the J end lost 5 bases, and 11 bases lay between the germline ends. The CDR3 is CSVLRGNEQYF. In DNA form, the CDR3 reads TGCAGCGTGTTGAGGGGGAACGAGCAGTACTTC.

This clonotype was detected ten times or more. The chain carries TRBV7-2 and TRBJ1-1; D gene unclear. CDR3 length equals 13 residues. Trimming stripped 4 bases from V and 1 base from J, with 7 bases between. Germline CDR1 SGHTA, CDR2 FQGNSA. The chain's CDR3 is CASSSVWNTEAFF. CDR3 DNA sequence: TGTGCCAGCAGCTCAGTCTGGAACACTGAAGCTTTCTTT.

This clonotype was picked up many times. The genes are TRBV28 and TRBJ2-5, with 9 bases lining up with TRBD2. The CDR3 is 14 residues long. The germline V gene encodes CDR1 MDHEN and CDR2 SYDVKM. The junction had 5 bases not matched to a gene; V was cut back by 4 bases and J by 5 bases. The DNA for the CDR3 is TGTGCCAGCAGTTACAATAGCGGGGGCGAGACCCAGTACTTC. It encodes CASSYNSGGETQYF.

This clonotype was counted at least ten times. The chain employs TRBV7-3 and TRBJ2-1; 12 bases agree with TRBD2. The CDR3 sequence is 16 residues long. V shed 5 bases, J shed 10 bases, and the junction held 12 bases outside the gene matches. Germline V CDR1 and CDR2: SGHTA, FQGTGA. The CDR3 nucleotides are TGTGCCAGCAGCCCCACTAACCTAGCGGGAGGGGGCGAGCAGTTCTTC. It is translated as CASSPTNLAGGGEQFF.

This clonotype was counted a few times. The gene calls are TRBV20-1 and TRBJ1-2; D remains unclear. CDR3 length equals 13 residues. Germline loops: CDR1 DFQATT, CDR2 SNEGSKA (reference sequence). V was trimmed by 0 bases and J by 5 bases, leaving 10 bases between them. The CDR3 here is CSARDRARYGYTF. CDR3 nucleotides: TGCAGTGCTAGAGACCGGGCGCGGTATGGCTACACCTTC.

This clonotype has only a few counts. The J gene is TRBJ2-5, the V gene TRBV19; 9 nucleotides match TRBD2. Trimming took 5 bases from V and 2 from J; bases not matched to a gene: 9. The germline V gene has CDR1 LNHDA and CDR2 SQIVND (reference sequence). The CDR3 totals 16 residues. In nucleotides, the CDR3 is TGTGCCAGTAGTCACTACCTGCGGGGGGGGCAAGAGACCCAGTACTTC. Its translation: CASSHYLRGGQETQYF.

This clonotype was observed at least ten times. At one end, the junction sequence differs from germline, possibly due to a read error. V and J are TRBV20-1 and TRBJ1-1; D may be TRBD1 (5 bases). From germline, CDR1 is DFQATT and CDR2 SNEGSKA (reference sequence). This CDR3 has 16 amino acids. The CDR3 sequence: CSARDFSGTANTEAFF. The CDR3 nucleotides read TGCAGTGCTAGAGATTTCTCCGGGACGGCGAACACCGAAGCTTTCTTT.

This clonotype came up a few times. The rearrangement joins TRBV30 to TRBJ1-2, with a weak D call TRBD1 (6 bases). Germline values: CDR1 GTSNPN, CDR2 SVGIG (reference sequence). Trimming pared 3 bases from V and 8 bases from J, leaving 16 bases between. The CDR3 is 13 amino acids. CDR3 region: CAWRILDSRGYTF. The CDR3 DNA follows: TGTGCCTGGAGGATTTTGGACAGCCGGGGCTACACCTTC.

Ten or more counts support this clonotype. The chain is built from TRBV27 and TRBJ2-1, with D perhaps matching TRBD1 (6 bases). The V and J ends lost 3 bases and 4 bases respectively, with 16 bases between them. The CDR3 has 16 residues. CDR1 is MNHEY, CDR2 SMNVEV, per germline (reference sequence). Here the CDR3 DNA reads TGTGCCAGCAGTTTCGCACAGGGAGATTTATACAATGAGCAGTTCTTC. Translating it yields CASSFAQGDLYNEQFF.

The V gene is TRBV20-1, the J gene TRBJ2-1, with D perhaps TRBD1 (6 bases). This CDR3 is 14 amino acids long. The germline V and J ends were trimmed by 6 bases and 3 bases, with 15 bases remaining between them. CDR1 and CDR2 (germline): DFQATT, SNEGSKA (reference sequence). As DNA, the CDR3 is TGCAGTGCCCCTCAGGGGTGGTACTACAATGAGCAGTTCTTC. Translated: CSAPQGWYYNEQFF.

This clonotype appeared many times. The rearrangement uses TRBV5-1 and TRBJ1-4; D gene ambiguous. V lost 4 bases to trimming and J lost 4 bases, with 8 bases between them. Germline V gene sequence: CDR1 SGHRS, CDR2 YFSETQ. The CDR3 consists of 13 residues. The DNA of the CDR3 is TGCGCCAGCAGCCCCGTTGGTAATGAAAAACTGTTTTTT. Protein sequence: CASSPVGNEKLFF.

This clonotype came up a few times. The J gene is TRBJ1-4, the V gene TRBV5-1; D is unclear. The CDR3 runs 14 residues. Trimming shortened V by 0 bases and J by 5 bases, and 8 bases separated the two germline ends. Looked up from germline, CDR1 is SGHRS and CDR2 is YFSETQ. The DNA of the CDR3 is TGCGCCAGCAGCTTGGACGGAATGAATGAAAAACTGTTTTTT. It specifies CASSLDGMNEKLFF.

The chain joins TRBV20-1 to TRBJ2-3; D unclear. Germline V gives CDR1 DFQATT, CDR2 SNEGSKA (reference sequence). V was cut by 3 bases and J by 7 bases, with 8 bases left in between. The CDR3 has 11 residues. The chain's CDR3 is CSASRHNTQYF. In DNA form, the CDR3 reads TGCAGTGCTAGTAGGCACAATACGCAGTATTTT.

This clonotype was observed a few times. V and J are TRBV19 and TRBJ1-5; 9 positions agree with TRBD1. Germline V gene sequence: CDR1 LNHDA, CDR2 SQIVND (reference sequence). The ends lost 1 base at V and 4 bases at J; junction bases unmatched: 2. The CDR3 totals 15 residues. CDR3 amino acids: CASSIGQGGNQPQHF. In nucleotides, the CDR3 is TGTGCCAGTAGTATAGGACAGGGGGGGAATCAGCCCCAGCATTTT.

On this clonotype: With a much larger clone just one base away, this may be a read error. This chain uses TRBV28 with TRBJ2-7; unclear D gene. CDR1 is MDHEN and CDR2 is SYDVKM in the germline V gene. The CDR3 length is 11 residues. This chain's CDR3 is CASRTTYGQYF. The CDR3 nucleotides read TGTGCCAGCAGAACGACCTACGGGCAGTACTTC.

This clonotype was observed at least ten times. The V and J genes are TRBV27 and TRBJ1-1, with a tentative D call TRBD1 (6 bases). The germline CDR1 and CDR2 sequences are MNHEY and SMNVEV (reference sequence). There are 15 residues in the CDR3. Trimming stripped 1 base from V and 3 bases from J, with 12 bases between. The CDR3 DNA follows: TGTGCCAGCAGTTTATACAGGGTAGGGGACACTGAAGCTTTCTTT. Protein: CASSLYRVGDTEAFF.

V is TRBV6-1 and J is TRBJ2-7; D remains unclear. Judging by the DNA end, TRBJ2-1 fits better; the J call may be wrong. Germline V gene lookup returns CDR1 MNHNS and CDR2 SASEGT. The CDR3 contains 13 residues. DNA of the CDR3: TGTGCCAGCAGCCCAGGACCCCTTTACGAGCAGTTCTTC. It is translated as CASSPGPLYEQFF.

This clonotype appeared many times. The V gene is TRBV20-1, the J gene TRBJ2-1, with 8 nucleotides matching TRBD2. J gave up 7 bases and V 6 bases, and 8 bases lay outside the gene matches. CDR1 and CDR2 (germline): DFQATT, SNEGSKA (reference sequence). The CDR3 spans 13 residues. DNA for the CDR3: TGCAGTGCCAATACGGGGGGGCGGAATGAGCAGTTCTTC. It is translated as CSANTGGRNEQFF.

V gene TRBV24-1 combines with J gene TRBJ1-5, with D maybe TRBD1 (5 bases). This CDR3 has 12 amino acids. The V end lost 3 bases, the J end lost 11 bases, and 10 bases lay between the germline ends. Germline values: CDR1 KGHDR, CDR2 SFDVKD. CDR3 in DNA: TGTGCCACCAGTGATCCGGTGGGGGCCCAGCATTTT. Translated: CATSDPVGAQHF.

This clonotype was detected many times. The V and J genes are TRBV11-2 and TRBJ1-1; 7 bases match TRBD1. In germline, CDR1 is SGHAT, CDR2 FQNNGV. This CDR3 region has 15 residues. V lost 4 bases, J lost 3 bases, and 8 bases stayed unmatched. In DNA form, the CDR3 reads TGTGCCAGCAGCTCGCTGACAGGGAGGGACACTGAAGCTTTCTTT. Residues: CASSSLTGRDTEAFF. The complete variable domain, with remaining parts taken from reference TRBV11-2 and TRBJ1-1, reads EAGVAQSPRYKIIEKRQSVAFWCNPISGHATLYWYQQILGQGPKLLIQFQNNGVVDDSQLPKDRFSAERLKGVDSTLKIQPAKLEDSAVYLCASSSLTGRDTEAFFGQGTRLTVV.

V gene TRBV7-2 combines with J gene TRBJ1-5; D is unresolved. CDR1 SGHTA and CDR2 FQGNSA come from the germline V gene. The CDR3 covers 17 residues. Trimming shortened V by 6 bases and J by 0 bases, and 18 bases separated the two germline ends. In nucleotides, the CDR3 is TGTGCCAGCAGTGACTATTCCGGAGTCTATAGCAATCAGCCCCAGCATTTT. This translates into CASSDYSGVYSNQPQHF.

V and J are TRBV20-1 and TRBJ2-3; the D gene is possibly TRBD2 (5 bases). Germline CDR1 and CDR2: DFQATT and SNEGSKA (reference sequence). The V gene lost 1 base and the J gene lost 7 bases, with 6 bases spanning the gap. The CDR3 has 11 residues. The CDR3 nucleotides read TGCAGTGCTAGAGGCGGGTATACGCAGTATTTT. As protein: CSARGGYTQYF.

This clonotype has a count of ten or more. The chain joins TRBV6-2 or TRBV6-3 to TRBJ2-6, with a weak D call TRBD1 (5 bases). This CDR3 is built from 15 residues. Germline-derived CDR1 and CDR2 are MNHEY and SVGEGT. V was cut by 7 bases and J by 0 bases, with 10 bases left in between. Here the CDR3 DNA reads TGTGCCAGCATAGGGGTAGTCTCTGGGGCCAACGTCCTGACTTTC. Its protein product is CASIGVVSGANVLTF.